This T cell receptor (beta chain) came from a study of early T cells in non-severe SARS-CoV-2 infection. About the study: Bulk RNA isolated from unsorted whole blood underwent sequencing; chains were not paired. General study findings and limits: Database matching using VDJdb favored anti-spike CD8 responses, with private and CD4 specificities left missing.

About this clonotype: What it binds is not known.

Molecules of cDNA were individually given unique molecular identifiers that were attached to them. MiXCR was run by TCRdb on the 5' RACE reads, yielding one entry per CDR3 protein. The sample yields some 110,000 distinct CDR3 sequences, just under 15% seen once. Sequencing was carried out using whole blood. This clonotype was sampled from an adult who was a healthcare worker with PCR-confirmed SARS-CoV-2 infection or an uninfected control (not recorded which).

The CDR3 region is CASSTPRRGGQGRDTQYF. CDR3 sequence (DNA): TGTGCCAGCAGCACCCCACGGCGGGGCGGACAGGGCCGAGATACGCAGTATTTT. The V gene is TRBV7-8, the J gene TRBJ2-3, with TRBD1 matching 8 bases. The CDR3 consists of 18 residues. The V gene end was trimmed by 5 bases and the J gene end by 5 bases; junction bases not matched to a gene: 18. The germline CDR1 and CDR2 sequences are SGHVS and FQNEAQ.